This TCR beta chain is from a study of blood T cells in healthy people across ages. Together with a sample-barcoded 5' primer, a J-beta primer mix was included in a second PCR lasting about 7 to 12 cycles. Every sample returned 2.5 million or more CDR3-containing paired-end reads. TCRdb fed the 5' RACE reads into MiXCR, producing one record per CDR3 protein. The sample records hundreds of thousands of distinct CDR3 sequences, about 28% being singletons. This clonotype occurred many times. The source is a woman older than 75 in good health. The sample consisted of blood.

The CDR3 region is CAISAEKETQYF. DNA for the CDR3: TGTGCCATCTCGGCGGAGAAAGAGACCCAGTACTTC. The chain joins TRBV10-3 to TRBJ2-5, with D unresolved. CDR3 length: 12 residues. Germline CDR1 is ENHRY and CDR2 is SYGVKD. V was cut by 8 bases and J by 3 bases, with 10 bases left in between.